Listed below are T cell receptor beta chains from one sample, sequenced in a study of cytomegalovirus exposure and HLA in healthy donors. Assay used: immunoSEQ multiplex PCR; TCRdb lists only in-frame clones, some missing. The top ten hold around 4% of the sample, which has around 110,000 clones, about 86% seen once. Sequencing used PBMCs. All receptors come from a woman under 40 in good health and CMV-seronegative. CDR3s include the opening cysteine and the closing phenylalanine or tryptophan.

cdr3_length,v_call,j_call,cdr3_aa
17,TRBV11-2,TRBJ2-7,CASSFTGTSGSSYEQYF
16,TRBV5-6,TRBJ2-7,CASSPEGRQISYEQYF
11,TRBV30,TRBJ2-7,CACQGFNEQYF
13,TRBV28,TRBJ1-5,CASSSGNPQPQHF
14,TRBV7-3,TRBJ2-5,CASSLGDRTETQYF
13,TRBV18,TRBJ1-1,CASSPRAGTEAFF
12,TRBV27,TRBJ2-1,CASSSPENEQFF
14,TRBV11-2,TRBJ1-1,CASSTRGTNTEAFF
17,TRBV11-2,TRBJ2-5,CASRLAGSLTRAETQYF
16,TRBV5-5,TRBJ1-5,CASSLSDRVDNQPQHF
15,TRBV6-1,TRBJ2-2,CASKTLGQATGELFF
13,TRBV7-9,TRBJ2-2,CASSPRVTGELFF
15,TRBV6-5,TRBJ2-6,CASSSTGSGANVLTF
12,TRBV19,TRBJ2-6,CASSYGANVLTF
15,TRBV6-5,TRBJ1-6,CASRLAGLGNSPLHF
16,TRBV4-3,TRBJ2-6,CASSQDLGGGANVLTF
15,TRBV28,TRBJ2-7,CASSTGRTGAHEQYF
15,TRBV7-2,TRBJ2-7,CASSLVTSVSHEQYF
14,TRBV28,TRBJ2-7,CASSLTGGFYEQYF
14,TRBV5-1,TRBJ2-2,CASSLDPQVGELFF
15,TRBV5-1,TRBJ2-5,CASSLEAGGPETQYF
16,TRBV5-4,TRBJ2-7,CASSPITAQGRYEQYF
16,TRBV7-9,TRBJ2-7,CASRPGTSGELHEQYF
15,TRBV19,TRBJ1-5,CASSVLGQEGQPQHF
14,TRBV11-2,NA,CASSPGTGAYEQYF
14,TRBV10-2,TRBJ2-7,CASSSGGSSYEQYF
16,TRBV9,TRBJ2-3,CASSVGGGRVTDTQYF
14,TRBV27,TRBJ2-1,CASFKGGNYNEQFF
15,TRBV10-3,TRBJ1-1,CAISDPGTANTEAFF
15,TRBV5-1,TRBJ2-5,CASSLGATPGETQYF
16,TRBV7-2,TRBJ2-1,CASSLAPSGGYNEQFF
12,TRBV27,TRBJ1-1,CASSLGGREAFF
14,TRBV27,TRBJ2-7,CASSFTGQTYEQYF
11,TRBV6-5,TRBJ2-7,CASSSFYEQYF
14,TRBV10-3,TRBJ2-7,CAISHSGISYEQYF
15,TRBV27,TRBJ2-7,CASSLGPTGTREQYF
13,TRBV5-1,TRBJ1-2,CASRAGTEDGYTF
17,TRBV11-2,TRBJ2-1,CASSLGGGTRDSGEQFF
15,TRBV27,TRBJ2-3,CASSLGGRRTDTQYF
17,TRBV28,TRBJ1-2,CASSKPGGWTGYYGYTF
14,TRBV10-1,TRBJ2-6,CASSDSTGANVLTF
13,TRBV5-1,NA,CASSPAARYEQYF
13,TRBV25-1,TRBJ1-1,CASSDLGRAEAFF
13,TRBV30,TRBJ2-5,CAWRGDRPETQYF
16,TRBV18,TRBJ2-3,CASSPRGQGIADTQYF
15,TRBV5-1,TRBJ2-7,CASSLRSGGPYEQYF